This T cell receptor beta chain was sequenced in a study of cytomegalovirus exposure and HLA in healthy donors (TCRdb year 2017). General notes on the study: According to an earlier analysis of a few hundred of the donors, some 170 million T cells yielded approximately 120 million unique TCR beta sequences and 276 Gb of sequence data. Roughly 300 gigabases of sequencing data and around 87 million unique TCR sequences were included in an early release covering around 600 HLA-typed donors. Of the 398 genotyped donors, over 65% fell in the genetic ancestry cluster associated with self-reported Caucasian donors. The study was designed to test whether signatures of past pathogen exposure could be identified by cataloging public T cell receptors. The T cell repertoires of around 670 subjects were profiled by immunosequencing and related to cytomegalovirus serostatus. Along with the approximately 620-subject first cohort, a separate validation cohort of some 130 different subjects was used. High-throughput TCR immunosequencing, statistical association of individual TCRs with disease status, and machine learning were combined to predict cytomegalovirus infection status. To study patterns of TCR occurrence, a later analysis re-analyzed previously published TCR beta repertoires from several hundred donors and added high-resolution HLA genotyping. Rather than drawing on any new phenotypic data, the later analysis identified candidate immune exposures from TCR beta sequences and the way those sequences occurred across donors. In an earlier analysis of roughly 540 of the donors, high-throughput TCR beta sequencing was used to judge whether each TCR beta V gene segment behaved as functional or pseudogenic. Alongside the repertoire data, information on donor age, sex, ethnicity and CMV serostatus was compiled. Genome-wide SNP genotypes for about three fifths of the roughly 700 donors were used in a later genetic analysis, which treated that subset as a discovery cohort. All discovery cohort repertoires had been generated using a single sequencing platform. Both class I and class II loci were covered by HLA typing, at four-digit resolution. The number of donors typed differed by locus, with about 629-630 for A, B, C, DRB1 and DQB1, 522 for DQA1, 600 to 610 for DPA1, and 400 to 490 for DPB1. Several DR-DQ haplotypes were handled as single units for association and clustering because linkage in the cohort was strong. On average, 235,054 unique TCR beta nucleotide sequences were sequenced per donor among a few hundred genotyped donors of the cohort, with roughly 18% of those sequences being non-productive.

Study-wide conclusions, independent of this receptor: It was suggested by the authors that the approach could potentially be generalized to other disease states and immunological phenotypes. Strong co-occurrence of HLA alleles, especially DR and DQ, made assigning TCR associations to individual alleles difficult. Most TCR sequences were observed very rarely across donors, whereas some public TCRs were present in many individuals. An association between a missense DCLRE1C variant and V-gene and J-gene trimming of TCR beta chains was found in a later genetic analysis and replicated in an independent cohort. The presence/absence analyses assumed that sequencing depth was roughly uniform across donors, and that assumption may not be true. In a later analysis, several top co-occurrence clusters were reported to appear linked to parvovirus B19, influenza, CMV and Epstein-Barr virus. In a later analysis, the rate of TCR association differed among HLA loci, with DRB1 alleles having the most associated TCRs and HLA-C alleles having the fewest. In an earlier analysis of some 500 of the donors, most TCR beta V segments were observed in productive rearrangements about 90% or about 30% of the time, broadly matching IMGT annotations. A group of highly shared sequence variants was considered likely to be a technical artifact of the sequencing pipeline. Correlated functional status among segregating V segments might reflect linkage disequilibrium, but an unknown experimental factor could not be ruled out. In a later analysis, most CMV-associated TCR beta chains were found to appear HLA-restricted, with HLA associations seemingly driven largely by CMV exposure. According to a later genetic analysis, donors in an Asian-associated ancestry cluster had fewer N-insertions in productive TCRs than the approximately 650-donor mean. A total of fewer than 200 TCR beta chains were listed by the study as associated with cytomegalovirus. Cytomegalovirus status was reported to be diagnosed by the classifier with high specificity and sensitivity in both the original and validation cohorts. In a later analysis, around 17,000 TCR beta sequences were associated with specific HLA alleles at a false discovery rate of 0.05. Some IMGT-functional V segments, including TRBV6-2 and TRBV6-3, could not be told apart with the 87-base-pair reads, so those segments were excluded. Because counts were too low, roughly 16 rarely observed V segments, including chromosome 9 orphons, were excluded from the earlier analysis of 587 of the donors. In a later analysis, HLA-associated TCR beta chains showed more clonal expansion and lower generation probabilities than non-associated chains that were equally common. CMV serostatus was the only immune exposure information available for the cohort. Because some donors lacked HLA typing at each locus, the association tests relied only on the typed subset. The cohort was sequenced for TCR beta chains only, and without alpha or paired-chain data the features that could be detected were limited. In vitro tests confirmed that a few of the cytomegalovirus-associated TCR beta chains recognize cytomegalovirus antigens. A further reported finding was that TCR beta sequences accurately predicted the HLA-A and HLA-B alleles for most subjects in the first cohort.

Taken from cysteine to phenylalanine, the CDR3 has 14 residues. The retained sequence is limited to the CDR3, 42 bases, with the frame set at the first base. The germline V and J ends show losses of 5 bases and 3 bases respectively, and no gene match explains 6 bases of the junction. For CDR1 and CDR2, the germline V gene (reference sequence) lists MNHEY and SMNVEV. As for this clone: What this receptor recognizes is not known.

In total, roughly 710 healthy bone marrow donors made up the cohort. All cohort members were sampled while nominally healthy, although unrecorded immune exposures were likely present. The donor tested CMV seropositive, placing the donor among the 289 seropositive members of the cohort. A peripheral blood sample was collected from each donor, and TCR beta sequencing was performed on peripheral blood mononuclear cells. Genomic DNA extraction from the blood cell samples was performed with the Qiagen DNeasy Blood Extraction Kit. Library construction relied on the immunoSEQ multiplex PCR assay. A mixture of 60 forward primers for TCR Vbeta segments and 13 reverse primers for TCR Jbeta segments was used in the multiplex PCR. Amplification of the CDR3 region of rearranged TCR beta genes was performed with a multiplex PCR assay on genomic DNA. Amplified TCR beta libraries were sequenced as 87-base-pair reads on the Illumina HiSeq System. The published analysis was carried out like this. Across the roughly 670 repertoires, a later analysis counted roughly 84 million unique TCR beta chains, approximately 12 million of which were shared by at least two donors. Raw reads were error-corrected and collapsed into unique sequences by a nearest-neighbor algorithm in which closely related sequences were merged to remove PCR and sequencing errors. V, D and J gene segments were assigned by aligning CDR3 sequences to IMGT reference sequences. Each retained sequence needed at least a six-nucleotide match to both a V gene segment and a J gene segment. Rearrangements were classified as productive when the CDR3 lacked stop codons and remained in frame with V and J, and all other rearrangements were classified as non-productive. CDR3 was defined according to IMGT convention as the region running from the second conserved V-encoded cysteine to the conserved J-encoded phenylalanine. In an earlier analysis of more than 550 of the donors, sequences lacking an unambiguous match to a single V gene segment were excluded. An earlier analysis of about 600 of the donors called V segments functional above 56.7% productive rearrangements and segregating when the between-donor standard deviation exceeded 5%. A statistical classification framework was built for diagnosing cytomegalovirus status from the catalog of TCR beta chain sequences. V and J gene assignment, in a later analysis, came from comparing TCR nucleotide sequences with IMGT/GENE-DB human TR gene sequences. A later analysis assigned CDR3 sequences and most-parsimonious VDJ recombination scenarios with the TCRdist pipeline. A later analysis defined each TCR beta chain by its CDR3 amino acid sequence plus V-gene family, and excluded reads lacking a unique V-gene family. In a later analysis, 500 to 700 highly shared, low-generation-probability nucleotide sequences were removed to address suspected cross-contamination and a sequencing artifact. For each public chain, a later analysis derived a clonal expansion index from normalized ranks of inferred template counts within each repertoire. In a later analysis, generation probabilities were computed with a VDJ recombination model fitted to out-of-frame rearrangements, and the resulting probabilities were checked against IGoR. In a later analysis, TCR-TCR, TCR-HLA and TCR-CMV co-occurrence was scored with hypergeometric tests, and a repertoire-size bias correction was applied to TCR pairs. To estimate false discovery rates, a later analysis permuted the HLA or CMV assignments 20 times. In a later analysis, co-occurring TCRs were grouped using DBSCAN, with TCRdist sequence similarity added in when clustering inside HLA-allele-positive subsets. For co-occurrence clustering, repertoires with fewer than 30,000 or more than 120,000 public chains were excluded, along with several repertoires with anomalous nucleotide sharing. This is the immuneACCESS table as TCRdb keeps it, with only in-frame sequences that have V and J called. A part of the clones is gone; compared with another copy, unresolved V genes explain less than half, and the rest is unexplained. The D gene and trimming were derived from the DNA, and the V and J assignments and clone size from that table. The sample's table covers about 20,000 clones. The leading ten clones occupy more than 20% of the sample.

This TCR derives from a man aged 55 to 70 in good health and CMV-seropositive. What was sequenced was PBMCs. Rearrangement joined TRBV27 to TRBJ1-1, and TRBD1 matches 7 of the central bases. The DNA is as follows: TGTGCCAGCAGTCCCTGGACAGGTCACACTGAAGCTTTCTTT. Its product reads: CASSPWTGHTEAFF.